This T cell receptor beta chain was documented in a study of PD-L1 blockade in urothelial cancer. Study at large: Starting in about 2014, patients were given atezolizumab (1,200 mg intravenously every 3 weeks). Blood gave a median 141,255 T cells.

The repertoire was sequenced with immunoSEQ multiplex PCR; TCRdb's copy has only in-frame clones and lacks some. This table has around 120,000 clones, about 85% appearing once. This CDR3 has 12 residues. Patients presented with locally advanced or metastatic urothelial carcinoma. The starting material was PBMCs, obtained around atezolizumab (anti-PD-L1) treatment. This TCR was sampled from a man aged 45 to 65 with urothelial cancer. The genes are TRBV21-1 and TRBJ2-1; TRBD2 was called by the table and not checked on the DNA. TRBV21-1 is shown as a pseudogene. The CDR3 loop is CATRTSGNEQFF. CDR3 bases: TGTGCCACTAGGACTAGCGGGAATGAGCAGTTCTTC.